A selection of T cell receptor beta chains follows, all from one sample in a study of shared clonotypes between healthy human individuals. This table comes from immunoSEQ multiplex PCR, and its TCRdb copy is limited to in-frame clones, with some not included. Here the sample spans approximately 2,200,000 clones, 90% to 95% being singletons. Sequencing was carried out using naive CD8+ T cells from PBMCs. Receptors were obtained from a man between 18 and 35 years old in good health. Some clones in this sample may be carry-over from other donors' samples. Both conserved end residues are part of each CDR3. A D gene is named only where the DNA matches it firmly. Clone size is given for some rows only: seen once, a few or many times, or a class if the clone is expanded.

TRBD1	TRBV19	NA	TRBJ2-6	CASSGRDRAGANVLTF	TGTGCCAGTAGCGGTCGGGACAGGGCTGGGGCCAACGTCCTGACTTTC
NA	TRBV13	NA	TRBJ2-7	CASSPLSGVDYEQYF	TGTGCCAGCAGCCCCCTGTCCGGAGTGGACTACGAGCAGTACTTC
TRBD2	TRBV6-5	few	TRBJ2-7	CASSYRSSGTYEQYF	TGTGCCAGCAGTTATAGGTCTAGCGGGACTTACGAGCAGTACTTC
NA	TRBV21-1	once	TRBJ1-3	CASSKVPDSGNTIYF	TGTGCCAGCAGCAAAGTCCCGGATTCGGGAAACACCATATATTTT
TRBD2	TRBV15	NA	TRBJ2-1	CATSRDSLSGSLNEQFF	TGTGCCACCAGCAGAGATTCCCTCAGCGGGAGCCTCAATGAGCAGTTCTTC
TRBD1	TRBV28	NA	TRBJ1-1	CASSLGRGTEAFF	TGTGCCAGCAGTTTAGGCAGGGGGACTGAAGCTTTCTTT
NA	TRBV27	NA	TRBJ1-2	CASSLSTAFGHYGYTF	TGTGCCAGCAGTTTGTCGACCGCTTTCGGACACTATGGCTACACCTTC
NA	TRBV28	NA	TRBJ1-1	CASSPLMNTEAFF	TGTGCCAGCAGTCCTCTGATGAACACTGAAGCTTTCTTT
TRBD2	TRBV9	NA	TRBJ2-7	CASSVGRASGSDEQYF	TGTGCCAGCAGCGTAGGTAGGGCTAGCGGGAGCGACGAGCAGTACTTC
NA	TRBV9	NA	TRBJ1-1	CASSVDDGTEAFF	TGTGCCAGCAGCGTAGACGATGGCACTGAAGCTTTCTTT
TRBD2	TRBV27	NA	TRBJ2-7	CASSSTSGGYEQYF	TGTGCCAGCAGTTCCACTAGCGGGGGATACGAGCAGTACTTC
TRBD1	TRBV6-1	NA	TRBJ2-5	CASSETGKVKTQYF	TGTGCCAGCAGTGAGACAGGGAAGGTCAAGACCCAGTACTTC
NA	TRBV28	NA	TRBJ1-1	CASSPGYTEAFF	TGTGCCAGCAGCCCCGGGTACACTGAAGCTTTCTTT
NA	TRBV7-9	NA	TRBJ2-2	CASYTGELFF	TGTGCCAGCTACACCGGGGAGCTGTTTTTT
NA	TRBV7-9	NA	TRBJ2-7	CASSLGPIGGDYEQYF	TGTGCCAGCAGCTTAGGACCTATCGGGGGCGACTACGAGCAGTACTTC
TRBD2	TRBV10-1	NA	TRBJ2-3	CASSGDAREGVDTQYF	TGCGCCAGCAGTGGGGACGCGCGGGAGGGGGTAGATACGCAGTATTTT
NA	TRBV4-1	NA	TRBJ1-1	CASSSGRGGNTEAFF	TGCGCCAGCAGCTCAGGCAGGGGTGGGAACACTGAAGCTTTCTTT
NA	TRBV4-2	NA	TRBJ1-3	CASSQGRERNTIYF	TGTGCCAGCAGCCAAGGCAGGGAGAGAAACACCATATATTTT
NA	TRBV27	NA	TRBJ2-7	CASQALPPGNEQYF	TGTGCCAGCCAAGCCCTACCCCCAGGAAACGAGCAGTACTTC
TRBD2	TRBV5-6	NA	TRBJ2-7	CASSLSSGRYEQYF	TGTGCCAGCAGCTTGTCTAGCGGTCGCTACGAGCAGTACTTC
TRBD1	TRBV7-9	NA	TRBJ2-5	CASSRQTGGGETQYF	TGTGCCAGCAGCCGCCAGACAGGGGGCGGGGAGACCCAGTACTTC
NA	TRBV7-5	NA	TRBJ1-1	CASSKPDRGPEAFF	TGTGCCAGCAGCAAGCCGGACAGGGGTCCCGAAGCTTTCTTT
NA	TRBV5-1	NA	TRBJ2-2	CASSLGDPIGELFF	TGCGCCAGCAGCTTGGGTGACCCCATTGGGGAGCTGTTTTTT
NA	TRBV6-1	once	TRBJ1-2	CASSWDGTNYGYTF	TGTGCCAGCAGTTGGGACGGAACTAACTATGGCTACACCTTC
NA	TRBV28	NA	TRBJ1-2	CASSSPGSRANYGYTF	TGTGCCAGCAGTTCCCCCGGGAGCCGAGCTAACTATGGCTACACCTTC
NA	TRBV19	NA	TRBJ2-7	CASSRDISYEQYF	TGTGCCAGTAGCAGGGACATCTCCTACGAGCAGTACTTC
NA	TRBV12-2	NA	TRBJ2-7	CASRRDSWDEQYF	TGTGCAAGTCGCCGTGACAGCTGGGACGAGCAGTACTTC
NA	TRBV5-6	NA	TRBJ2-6	CASSLDPGKVLTF	TGTGCCAGCAGCTTGGATCCCGGGAAGGTCCTGACTTTC
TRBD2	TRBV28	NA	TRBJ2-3	CASSHGTKDTQYF	TGTGCCAGCAGTCACGGGACTAAGGATACGCAGTATTTT
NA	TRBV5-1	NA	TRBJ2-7	CASSLSTTLAYEQYF	TGCGCCAGCAGCTTGAGTACAACGCTAGCCTACGAGCAGTACTTC
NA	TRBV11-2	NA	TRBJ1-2	CASHEGFRGYTF	TGTGCCAGTCACGAGGGTTTTCGAGGCTACACCTTC
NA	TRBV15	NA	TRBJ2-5	CATSRGWETQYF	TGTGCCACCAGCAGAGGGTGGGAGACCCAGTACTTC
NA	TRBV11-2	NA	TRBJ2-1	CASSPPTQGEQFF	TGTGCCAGCAGCCCGCCGACTCAGGGCGAGCAGTTCTTC